This is a list of T cell receptor beta chains from one sample in a study of vaccination effects on CD4 cells after COVID-19. What these receptors recognize is not known. Some clones are missing from TCRdb's copy, which holds only in-frame ones; the method was immunoSEQ multiplex PCR. The data hold approximately 22,000 clones, with approximately 70% observed a single time. This specimen was CD4+ T cells from PBMCs cultured with HCoV-229E spike peptides, taken before COVID-19 vaccination. The receptors derive from a human donor who received a COVID-19 vaccine. The CDR3 runs from the conserved cysteine through the conserved F or W. The D gene is left open where the match is weak. The size of a clone is reported for some rows only, either as once, few or many, or as a class for expanded clones.

j_call: TRBJ2-3; v_call: TRBV7-9; d_call: TRBD2; clone_size: NA; cdr3_aa: CASSPRLAGAEDTQYF; cdr3_nt: TGTGCCAGCAGCCCCAGACTAGCGGGAGCGGAAGATACGCAGTATTTT
j_call: TRBJ2-5; v_call: TRBV3-1/TRBV3-2; d_call: NA; clone_size: NA; cdr3_aa: CASSRSRGQETQYF; cdr3_nt: TGTGCCAGCAGCCGAAGCCGGGGACAAGAGACCCAGTACTTC
j_call: TRBJ2-7; v_call: TRBV7-9; d_call: TRBD2; clone_size: NA; cdr3_aa: CASSPLSLAGDEQYF; cdr3_nt: TGTGCCAGCAGCCCCCTCAGCCTAGCGGGAGACGAGCAGTACTTC
j_call: TRBJ2-1; v_call: TRBV9; d_call: NA; clone_size: NA; cdr3_aa: CASSVGVTRLGYNEQFF; cdr3_nt: TGTGCCAGCAGCGTAGGCGTGACTAGATTAGGCTACAATGAGCAGTTCTTC
j_call: TRBJ1-5; v_call: TRBV4-2; d_call: TRBD1; clone_size: few; cdr3_aa: CASSPGTGNQPQHF; cdr3_nt: TGTGCCAGCAGCCCTGGGACAGGGAATCAGCCCCAGCATTTT
j_call: TRBJ2-3; v_call: TRBV24-1; d_call: TRBD1; clone_size: NA; cdr3_aa: CATSPGTGFSTDTQYF; cdr3_nt: TGTGCCACCAGTCCCGGGACAGGGTTTAGCACAGATACGCAGTATTTT
j_call: TRBJ2-7; v_call: TRBV7-6; d_call: NA; clone_size: NA; cdr3_aa: CASSYSGTQVYEQYF; cdr3_nt: TGTGCCAGCAGCTACTCCGGGACCCAAGTATACGAGCAGTACTTC
j_call: TRBJ1-4; v_call: TRBV11-2; d_call: TRBD1; clone_size: NA; cdr3_aa: CASSSIGQGGDEKLFF; cdr3_nt: TGTGCCAGCAGCTCTATAGGACAGGGAGGGGATGAAAAACTGTTTTTT
j_call: TRBJ1-5; v_call: TRBV3-1/TRBV3-2; d_call: NA; clone_size: NA; cdr3_aa: CASSQPGLNQPQHF; cdr3_nt: TGTGCCAGCAGCCAACCGGGGCTCAATCAGCCCCAGCATTTT
j_call: TRBJ2-3; v_call: TRBV6-4; d_call: NA; clone_size: NA; cdr3_aa: CANRLDPGASTDTQYF; cdr3_nt: TGTGCCAACAGACTCGACCCGGGGGCTAGCACAGATACGCAGTATTTT
j_call: TRBJ2-3; v_call: TRBV3-1/TRBV3-2; d_call: NA; clone_size: once; cdr3_aa: CASSQETGHTDTQYF; cdr3_nt: TGTGCCAGCAGCCAAGAGACAGGACACACAGATACGCAGTATTTT
j_call: TRBJ1-2; v_call: TRBV6-2/TRBV6-3; d_call: NA; clone_size: NA; cdr3_aa: CASSYTRTTGGYTF; cdr3_nt: TGTGCCAGCAGTTACACGAGGACGACGGGGGGCTACACCTTC
j_call: TRBJ1-5; v_call: TRBV5-4; d_call: TRBD1; clone_size: NA; cdr3_aa: CASSLGGGNQPQHF; cdr3_nt: TGTGCCAGCAGCTTAGGGGGCGGCAATCAGCCCCAGCATTTT
j_call: TRBJ2-5; v_call: TRBV6-5; d_call: TRBD2; clone_size: NA; cdr3_aa: CASSASGGETQYF; cdr3_nt: TGTGCCAGCTCAGCTAGCGGGGGGGAGACCCAGTACTTC
j_call: TRBJ1-6; v_call: TRBV3-1/TRBV3-2; d_call: NA; clone_size: NA; cdr3_aa: CASSQGQVYNSPLHF; cdr3_nt: TGTGCCAGCAGCCAAGGACAGGTCTATAATTCACCCCTCCACTTT
j_call: TRBJ1-1; v_call: TRBV19; d_call: NA; clone_size: few; cdr3_aa: CASSIQDGTMNTEAFF; cdr3_nt: TGTGCCAGTAGTATCCAGGATGGCACCATGAACACTGAAGCTTTCTTT
j_call: TRBJ2-5; v_call: TRBV6-6; d_call: TRBD2; clone_size: NA; cdr3_aa: CASSHAGLAGGRGETQYF; cdr3_nt: TGTGCCAGCAGTCATGCGGGCCTAGCGGGAGGTCGGGGGGAGACCCAGTACTTC
j_call: TRBJ2-1; v_call: TRBV3-1/TRBV3-2; d_call: TRBD2; clone_size: NA; cdr3_aa: CASSPGLAGGNEQFF; cdr3_nt: TGTGCCAGCAGCCCAGGACTAGCGGGAGGTAATGAGCAGTTCTTC
j_call: TRBJ2-2; v_call: TRBV6-5; d_call: NA; clone_size: NA; cdr3_aa: CASRPRTTGELFF; cdr3_nt: TGTGCCAGCCGCCCCAGGACCACCGGGGAGCTGTTTTTT
j_call: TRBJ1-1; v_call: TRBV3-1/TRBV3-2; d_call: NA; clone_size: NA; cdr3_aa: CASSQEWDVRKVKNTEAFF; cdr3_nt: TGTGCCAGCAGCCAAGAATGGGACGTTCGAAAGGTAAAGAACACTGAAGCTTTCTTT
j_call: TRBJ1-2; v_call: TRBV7-9; d_call: NA; clone_size: NA; cdr3_aa: CASSNDPRGGYTF; cdr3_nt: TGTGCCAGCAGTAATGACCCGAGGGGTGGCTACACCTTC
j_call: TRBJ1-1; v_call: TRBV3-1/TRBV3-2; d_call: NA; clone_size: NA; cdr3_aa: CASSQGTANTEAFF; cdr3_nt: TGTGCCAGCAGCCAAGGGACAGCCAACACTGAAGCTTTCTTT
j_call: TRBJ2-6; v_call: TRBV5-6; d_call: NA; clone_size: NA; cdr3_aa: CASSLAVEGRGSRANVLTF; cdr3_nt: TGTGCCAGCAGCTTGGCCGTGGAGGGCCGAGGGTCTCGGGCCAACGTCCTGACTTTC
j_call: TRBJ2-2; v_call: TRBV5-1; d_call: NA; clone_size: NA; cdr3_aa: CASSLGGPGRRVGELFF; cdr3_nt: TGCGCCAGCAGCTTGGGGGGACCGGGACGTCGAGTCGGGGAGCTGTTTTTT
j_call: TRBJ1-3; v_call: TRBV6-5; d_call: NA; clone_size: medium-sized; cdr3_aa: CASSYYSHAGNTIYF; cdr3_nt: TGTGCCAGCAGTTACTACAGCCACGCCGGAAACACCATATATTTT
j_call: TRBJ1-1; v_call: TRBV6-5; d_call: NA; clone_size: NA; cdr3_aa: CASSYVQGRDTEAFF; cdr3_nt: TGTGCCAGCAGTTACGTACAGGGTCGGGACACTGAAGCTTTCTTT
j_call: TRBJ2-3; v_call: TRBV10-3; d_call: NA; clone_size: NA; cdr3_aa: CAISETLRDSTDTQYF; cdr3_nt: TGTGCCATCAGTGAGACGTTGCGGGATAGCACAGATACGCAGTATTTT
j_call: TRBJ2-5; v_call: TRBV11-3; d_call: NA; clone_size: NA; cdr3_aa: CASSFPGNQETQYF; cdr3_nt: TGTGCCAGCAGCTTTCCGGGGAACCAAGAGACCCAGTACTTC
j_call: TRBJ2-1; v_call: TRBV19; d_call: NA; clone_size: NA; cdr3_aa: CASTHSRGSEQFF; cdr3_nt: TGTGCCAGTACCCATTCTAGGGGAAGCGAGCAGTTCTTC
j_call: TRBJ1-1; v_call: TRBV6-5; d_call: NA; clone_size: NA; cdr3_aa: CASSYIQGYAFF; cdr3_nt: TGTGCCAGCAGTTACATACAGGGCTATGCTTTCTTT
j_call: TRBJ2-6; v_call: TRBV5-1; d_call: TRBD2; clone_size: NA; cdr3_aa: CASSPRLAGGYGGANVLTF; cdr3_nt: TGCGCCAGCAGCCCCCGCCTAGCGGGAGGGTATGGGGGGGCCAACGTCCTGACTTTC
j_call: TRBJ1-1; v_call: TRBV5-1; d_call: NA; clone_size: NA; cdr3_aa: CASSRGGGMNTEAFF; cdr3_nt: TGCGCCAGCAGCCGAGGGGGAGGAATGAACACTGAAGCTTTCTTT
j_call: TRBJ2-1; v_call: TRBV12-3/TRBV12-4; d_call: NA; clone_size: NA; cdr3_aa: CASTVYGNEQFF; cdr3_nt: TGTGCCAGTACGGTTTACGGCAATGAGCAGTTCTTC
j_call: TRBJ2-6; v_call: TRBV5-1; d_call: NA; clone_size: once; cdr3_aa: CASSLTGSSGANVLTF; cdr3_nt: TGCGCCAGCAGCTTGACAGGGAGCTCTGGGGCCAACGTCCTGACTTTC
j_call: TRBJ2-6; v_call: TRBV6-5; d_call: NA; clone_size: NA; cdr3_aa: CASTPGTSGANVLTF; cdr3_nt: TGTGCCAGCACCCCCGGGACCTCTGGGGCCAACGTCCTGACTTTC